The 31 T cell receptor beta chains in this list originate from one sample, sequenced in a study of T cells in Graves' hyperthyroidism and ophthalmopathy. Amplification targeted TCR beta CDR3 regions from RNA transcripts. An initial round of RT-PCR targeting the TCR CDR3 relied on the HTBI primer set. TCRdb independently ran MiXCR on the multiplex PCR reads; one entry per CDR3 protein. The sample has hundreds of thousands of distinct CDR3 sequences; around 15% are singletons. Sequencing input: blood. These receptors were taken from a woman between 45 and 60 years old with Graves' ophthalmopathy.

The chain's CDR3 is CASTRGVANYGYTF. The DNA for the CDR3 is TGTGCCAGCACCAGAGGAGTGGCAAACTATGGCTACACCTTC. The gene calls are TRBV6-2 or TRBV6-3 and TRBJ1-2; D is ambiguous. Germline CDR1 reads MNHEY; CDR2 reads SVGEGT. Trimming cost V 7 bases and J 2 bases, with 14 bases left between them. The CDR3 loop spans 14 amino acids.

This clonotype was observed a handful of times. This chain links TRBV5-1 with TRBJ1-1, with D possibly TRBD1 on 6 matching bases. The CDR3 is 15 residues long. Germline CDR1 SGHRS, CDR2 YFSETQ. V was shortened by 0 bases and J by 1 base, with 10 bases between the two germline ends. The CDR3 DNA is TGCGCCAGCAGCTTGGTGTTCAGGGGGAACACTGAAGCTTTCTTT. Its protein is CASSLVFRGNTEAFF.

This clonotype was seen many times. The rearrangement joins TRBV3-1 to TRBJ2-5; D might be TRBD2 (5 bases). Germline V gene sequence: CDR1 LGHDT, CDR2 YNNKEL (reference sequence). CDR3 length: 13 amino acids. Trimming stripped 8 bases from V and 1 base from J, with 11 bases between. The CDR3 spells CASQVAGQETQYF. Written as DNA, the CDR3 is TGTGCCAGCCAGGTGGCGGGCCAAGAGACCCAGTACTTC.

This clonotype was counted ten times or more. The CDR3 spells CARRSGGPPDTQYF. CDR3 nucleotides: TGTGCCAGACGTTCGGGAGGGCCCCCAGATACGCAGTATTTT. This sequence joins TRBV11-3 and TRBJ2-3; 8 bases are shared with TRBD2. Germline V lookup: CDR1 SGHNT, CDR2 YENEEA. CDR3 length: 14 amino acids. The junction had 9 bases not matched to a gene; V was cut back by 9 bases and J by 4 bases.

This clonotype was seen repeatedly, ten times or more. This chain links TRBV2 with TRBJ1-4; no clear D gene. Trimming pared 3 bases from V and 6 bases from J, leaving 14 bases between. Germline V gene data show CDR1 as SNHLY and CDR2 as FYNNEI. This CDR3 spans 15 amino acids. The CDR3 coding sequence is TGTGCCAGCAGTGACCAGACCCTTCGTCATGAAAAACTGTTTTTT. Its protein is CASSDQTLRHEKLFF.

There are many counts of this clonotype. The V and J genes are TRBV27 and TRBJ2-1; D gene uncertain. Germline V CDR1 and CDR2: MNHEY, SMNVEV (reference sequence). This CDR3 has 14 residues. Trimming shortened V by 5 bases and J by 5 bases, and 13 bases separated the two germline ends. The CDR3, as DNA: TGTGCCAGCAGTGCCACAGAAGTTCACAATGAGCAGTTCTTC. Translating gives CASSATEVHNEQFF.

This clonotype was counted between two and nine times. V and J are TRBV6-5 and TRBJ2-3; D call uncertain. Germline CDR1 is MNHEY and CDR2 is SVGAGI. V was cut by 0 bases and J by 3 bases, with 10 bases left in between. CDR3 length equals 15 residues. The CDR3 DNA reads TGTGCCAGCAGTTACTCGACCCCCAGAACAGATACGCAGTATTTT. It encodes CASSYSTPRTDTQYF.

The rearrangement joins TRBV11-3 to TRBJ2-1, with 10 bases identical to TRBD2. This CDR3 contains 15 residues. The germline V gene encodes CDR1 SGHNT and CDR2 YENEEA. Trimming at V came to 5 bases and at J to 6 bases, leaving 7 bases not matched to a gene. The CDR3 region is CASSIAGGSGNEQFF. CDR3 DNA: TGTGCCAGCAGCATAGCGGGAGGTTCGGGCAATGAGCAGTTCTTC.

In its sample, this clonotype was seen a few times. The chain combines TRBV10-3 with TRBJ2-1, with D possibly called TRBD1 or TRBD2 (7 bases each). Trimming removed 6 bases at V and 5 bases at J, with 11 bases between. CDR1 and CDR2 from the germline V gene are ENHRY and SYGVKD. The CDR3 contains 13 residues. As DNA, the CDR3 is TGTGCCATCAGAGCGGGACAGAACAATGAGCAGTTCTTC. This sequence encodes CAIRAGQNNEQFF.

This clonotype has more than one count but fewer than ten. The CDR3 sequence is CASSRGRGDRNEQFF. The CDR3 DNA is TGCGCCAGCAGCCGTGGCCGGGGCGACAGAAATGAGCAGTTCTTC. The chain combines TRBV4-3 with TRBJ2-1; either TRBD1 or TRBD2 may supply D (5 bases each). Germline V gives CDR1 LGHNA, CDR2 YSLEER. Between the trimmed V and J ends, which lost 4 bases and 7 bases, there was a span of 17 bases. This CDR3 has 15 residues.

This clonotype was detected ten times or more. The genes are TRBV7-8 and TRBJ2-1; TRBD2 matches at 7 bases. The CDR3 totals 16 residues. In germline, CDR1 is SGHVS, CDR2 FQNEAQ. J was trimmed by 4 bases and V by 0 bases; bases with no gene match: 6. CDR3 in DNA: TGTGCCAGCAGCTTAGCGTCTGGCGGGGGTTACAATGAGCAGTTCTTC. It encodes CASSLASGGGYNEQFF. The full variable domain, its missing parts supplied by reference TRBV7-8 and TRBJ2-1, is GAGVSQSPRYKVAKRGQDVALRCDPISGHVSLFWYQQALGQGPEFLTYFQNEAQLDKSGLPSDRFFAERPEGSVSTLKIQRTQQEDSAVYLCASSLASGGGYNEQFFGPGTRLTVL.

This clonotype has at least ten counts. The chain recombines TRBV7-2 with TRBJ2-3; 7 nucleotides line up with TRBD2. In germline, CDR1 is SGHTA, CDR2 FQGNSA. This CDR3 comprises 13 residues. After removal of 4 bases from V and 5 bases from J, the junction contained 3 bases not matched to a gene. This CDR3 is CASSSLAGDTQYF. CDR3 nucleotides: TGTGCCAGCAGCTCTTTAGCGGGAGATACGCAGTATTTT.

The sample holds a few counts of this clonotype. The chain couples TRBV29-1 to TRBJ2-5; 9 nucleotides line up with TRBD2. V dropped 4 bases and J dropped 3; count of bases not matched to a gene: 3. Germline V gene lookup returns CDR1 SQVTM and CDR2 ANQGSEA. The CDR3 sequence is 13 residues long. The CDR3 region is CSVVEREEETQYF. CDR3 coding DNA: TGCAGCGTTGTTGAGCGGGAGGAAGAGACCCAGTACTTC.

The V and J genes are TRBV5-1 and TRBJ2-1, with D unclear. Germline CDR1 and CDR2: SGHRS and YFSETQ. This CDR3 contains 15 residues. V dropped 4 bases and J dropped 0 bases, with 11 bases sitting between them. The CDR3 DNA follows: TGCGCCAGCAGCGTGGCGGTACGCTCCTACAATGAGCAGTTCTTC. This encodes CASSVAVRSYNEQFF.

There are many counts of this clonotype. The rearrangement joins TRBV7-2 to TRBJ1-2; D not certain. The V gene's germline CDR1 is SGHTA and CDR2 FQGNSA. This CDR3 is built from 13 residues. Trimming removed 7 bases from V and 3 bases from J, with 12 bases in between. CDR3 sequence reads: CASINAVDYGYTF. The CDR3 nucleotides are TGTGCCAGCATTAATGCGGTCGACTATGGCTACACCTTC. Full variable domain (outside the CDR3, taken from reference TRBV7-2 and TRBJ1-2): GAGVSQSPSNKVTEKGKDVELRCDPISGHTALYWYRQSLGQGLEFLIYFQGNSAPDKSGLPSDRFSAERTGGSVSTLTIQRTQQEDSAVYLCASINAVDYGYTFGSGTRLTVV.

The table lists this clonotype with many counts. The CDR3: CASSRVLVTYNEQFF. CDR3 coding DNA: TGTGCCAGCAGCCGTGTTCTAGTAACCTACAATGAGCAGTTCTTC. The chain employs TRBV28 and TRBJ2-1; D call uncertain. CDR1 is MDHEN, CDR2 SYDVKM, per germline. Trimming removed 6 bases from V and 2 bases from J, with 14 bases in between. The CDR3 covers 15 residues. Based on the CDR3 plus reference TRBV28 and TRBJ2-1, the full variable domain is DVKVTQSSRYLVKRTGEKVFLECVQDMDHENMFWYRQDPGLGLRLIYFSYDVKMKEKGDIPEGYSVSREKKERFSLILESASTNQTSMYLCASSRVLVTYNEQFFGPGTRLTVL.

This clonotype has a handful of counts. The CDR3 nucleotides are TGTGCCAGCAGCCAAGATCGGTACAGGGAGAGCTCCTACGAGCAGTACTTC. Translating it yields CASSQDRYRESSYEQYF. V gene TRBV4-2 combines with J gene TRBJ2-7, with D possibly TRBD1 on 6 matching bases. The CDR3 is 17 residues long. V was pared by 0 bases and J by 0 bases, with 15 bases between. Germline V gives CDR1 LGHNA, CDR2 YNFKEQ.

This clonotype occurred many times. V gene TRBV28 combines with J gene TRBJ2-1, with 9 bases identical to TRBD1. The CDR3 length is 16 residues. Germline V gives CDR1 MDHEN, CDR2 SYDVKM. The V and J ends lost 7 bases and 6 bases, in that order; junction bases with no gene match: 13. The chain's CDR3 is CASTFVLGQGFNEQFF. CDR3 DNA: TGTGCCAGCACCTTTGTTCTCGGACAGGGGTTCAATGAGCAGTTCTTC. Supplemented by reference TRBV28 and TRBJ2-1, the full variable domain reads DVKVTQSSRYLVKRTGEKVFLECVQDMDHENMFWYRQDPGLGLRLIYFSYDVKMKEKGDIPEGYSVSREKKERFSLILESASTNQTSMYLCASTFVLGQGFNEQFFGPGTRLTVL.

This clonotype was detected ten times or more. The CDR3 nucleotides are TGTGCCACCAGCAGAGATGTGGGACTAGCGGGAGGCCGCAGCACAGATACGCAGTATTTT. Translation gives CATSRDVGLAGGRSTDTQYF. The J gene is TRBJ2-3, the V gene TRBV15; 15 bases are shared with TRBD2. J gave up 0 bases and V 0 bases, and 7 bases lay outside the gene matches. Germline lookup yields CDR1 LNHNV and CDR2 YYDKDF (reference sequence). The CDR3 has 20 residues.

This clonotype has a handful of counts. The rearrangement joins TRBV20-1 to TRBJ2-7; D is perhaps TRBD1 or TRBD2 (5 bases each). Germline V gene lookup returns CDR1 DFQATT and CDR2 SNEGSKA (reference sequence). V lost 4 bases, J lost 5 bases, and 18 bases lay in between. The CDR3 spans 14 residues. This chain's CDR3 is CSATSKGTADEQYF. CDR3 DNA: TGCAGTGCTACGTCCAAAGGGACCGCTGACGAGCAGTACTTC.

This clonotype has ten or more counts. For the CDR3, the DNA is TGTGCCAGCAGCAGAACAACTAGCGGGAGCCACAATGAGCAGTTCTTC. Its protein product is CASSRTTSGSHNEQFF. The rearrangement joins TRBV11-2 to TRBJ2-1, with 11 bases fitting TRBD2. This CDR3 is 16 amino acids long. V lost 5 bases and J lost 5; bases outside the gene matches: 8. Germline V gene data show CDR1 as SGHAT and CDR2 as FQNNGV.

This clonotype was observed at least ten times. This sequence joins TRBV6-5 and TRBJ2-1, with a tentative D call TRBD1 (6 bases). Germline V CDR1 and CDR2: MNHEY, SVGAGI. Trimming stripped 1 base from V and 8 bases from J, with 12 bases between. The CDR3 runs 14 residues. The CDR3 DNA reads TGTGCCAGCAGTTACTTTGCCAGGGGTGATGAGCAGTTCTTC. This translates into CASSYFARGDEQFF.

This clonotype was seen only a few times. V gene TRBV12-3 or TRBV12-4 combines with J gene TRBJ2-1; maybe TRBD1 (6 bases). V was cut by 6 bases and J by 5 bases, with 26 bases left in between. This CDR3 is built from 18 residues. Written as DNA, the CDR3 is TGTGCCAGCAGCCCCCATGGGGGCGTGATGTCATGGGACAATGAGCAGTTCTTC. It codes for CASSPHGGVMSWDNEQFF.

This clonotype has just a few counts. The rearrangement joins TRBV30 to TRBJ2-5; tentative D call: TRBD2 (6 bases). V was pared by 5 bases and J by 0 bases, with 10 bases between. Germline CDR1 is GTSNPN and CDR2 is SVGIG (reference sequence). This CDR3 contains 13 residues. This CDR3 reads CAWGRGNQETQYF. CDR3 nucleotide sequence: TGTGCCTGGGGCCGGGGGAACCAAGAGACCCAGTACTTC.

At least ten counts were recorded for this clonotype. The CDR3 DNA reads as TGTGCCAGCACGAATCCGTCCCTCTACGAGCAGTACTTC. Translation gives CASTNPSLYEQYF. The chain uses TRBV7-9 and TRBJ2-7; D unresolved. V dropped 7 bases and J dropped 3 bases, with 13 bases sitting between them. This CDR3 has 13 residues. In germline, CDR1 is SEHNR, CDR2 FQNEAQ (reference sequence).

In this sample, this clonotype turned up many times. This chain links TRBV28 with TRBJ2-1, with a weak D call TRBD1 (5 bases). Germline V gene lookup returns CDR1 MDHEN and CDR2 SYDVKM. The CDR3 is 13 residues long. Trimming removed 6 bases from V and 7 bases from J, with 13 bases in between. The CDR3 DNA is TGTGCCAGCAGATTCTCGGACAAGAATGAGCAGTTCTTC. Protein: CASRFSDKNEQFF. The variable domain in full, completed from reference TRBV28 and TRBJ2-1, reads DVKVTQSSRYLVKRTGEKVFLECVQDMDHENMFWYRQDPGLGLRLIYFSYDVKMKEKGDIPEGYSVSREKKERFSLILESASTNQTSMYLCASRFSDKNEQFFGPGTRLTVL.

Ten or more counts support this clonotype. This chain connects TRBV7-8 to TRBJ2-1; D remains ambiguous. Germline-derived CDR1 and CDR2 are SGHVS and FQNEAQ. V gave up 5 bases and J gave up 5 bases, with 16 bases separating them. CDR3 size: 15 residues. The CDR3 DNA is TGTGCCAGCAGCCCACGTAAACACCCTAACAATGAGCAGTTCTTC. It translates to CASSPRKHPNNEQFF.

This clonotype was counted many times. This chain connects TRBV6-1 to TRBJ2-7; perhaps D is TRBD1 or TRBD2 (5 bases each). The CDR3 runs 15 residues. V lost 0 bases and J 2 bases, leaving 11 bases between the germline ends. Germline V gene data show CDR1 as MNHNS and CDR2 as SASEGT. The CDR3 bases are TGTGCCAGCAGTGAAGCCGGGACGCAACCCTACGAGCAGTACTTC. Amino acids: CASSEAGTQPYEQYF.

This clonotype was seen at least ten times. The chain combines TRBV18 with TRBJ1-5; 8 bases fit TRBD1. J gave up 5 bases and V 2 bases, and 2 bases lay outside the gene matches. Germline CDR1 is KGHSH and CDR2 is LQKENI. The CDR3 is 14 amino acids. The CDR3 sequence is CASSPSGGDQPQHF. In DNA form, the CDR3 reads TGTGCCAGCTCACCATCAGGGGGCGATCAGCCCCAGCATTTT.

In its sample, this clonotype was seen a few times. The chain couples TRBV29-1 to TRBJ2-7; 7 nucleotides match TRBD1. The germline V gene has CDR1 SQVTM and CDR2 ANQGSEA. The CDR3 has 14 amino acids. Trimming at V came to 5 bases and at J to 0 bases, leaving 7 bases not matched to a gene. CDR3 region: CSVNTGTASYEQYF. As DNA, the CDR3 is TGCAGCGTTAATACCGGGACAGCCTCCTACGAGCAGTACTTC.

V gene TRBV5-1 combines with J gene TRBJ2-1; D might be TRBD1 (6 bases). This CDR3 is built from 16 residues. Looked up from germline, CDR1 is SGHRS and CDR2 is YFSETQ. Trimming shortened V by 2 bases and J by 8 bases, and 20 bases separated the two germline ends. DNA of the CDR3: TGCGCCAGCAGCTTCAGGGGTATTGGGGTTATGGATGAGCAGTTCTTC. Translating it yields CASSFRGIGVMDEQFF.